A selection of T cell receptor beta chains follows, all from one sample in a study of CD8+ T cells in alopecia areata. Clones were read by immunoSEQ multiplex PCR, and TCRdb kept only the in-frame ones, dropping some. The table records under 300,000 clones, under 80% of them present only once. Sequenced here: CD4+ T cells sorted from blood, sampled at week 0. The receptors originated from a human donor with alopecia areata. The CDR3 runs from the conserved cysteine through the conserved F or W. The D gene is left open where the match is weak. Not all rows give a size; the values are once, few, many and, for expanded clones, a class.

d_call | j_call | clone_size | v_call | cdr3_nt | cdr3_aa
TRBD1 | TRBJ2-2 | . | TRBV7-3 | TGTGCCAGCAGCGGGACAGGGTCCGGGGAGCTGTTTTTT | CASSGTGSGELFF
. | TRBJ1-2 | . | TRBV18 | TGTGCCAGCTCACCAGCGGACAGCTATGGCTACACCTTC | CASSPADSYGYTF
TRBD1 | TRBJ2-5 | . | TRBV29-1 | TGCAGCGCCGACGACAGGACAGGGGGGACCCAGTACTTC | CSADDRTGGTQYF
TRBD1 | TRBJ1-4 | . | TRBV4-1 | TGCGCCAGCAGCCAAGTTCTGACAGGGTACAGGCTATTT | CASSQVLTGYRLF
TRBD2 | TRBJ2-5 | . | TRBV7-3 | TGTGCCAGCAGCCTTAGCGGGGGGCCGGCGGAGACCCAGTACTTC | CASSLSGGPAETQYF
TRBD2 | TRBJ2-3 | . | TRBV7-2 | TGTGCCAGCAGCTTAGAAGGGACTAGCGCCCATACGCAGTATTTT | CASSLEGTSAHTQYF
. | TRBJ1-1 | . | TRBV29-1 | TGCAGCGTTGAAGATGCAGGGACTATCAACACTGAAGCTTTCTTT | CSVEDAGTINTEAFF
. | TRBJ2-5 | . | TRBV30 | TGTGCCTGGTCACAGAACCAAGAGACCCAGTACTTC | CAWSQNQETQYF
TRBD1 | TRBJ2-6 | . | TRBV2 | TGTGCCAGCAGTCCGGACAGGGGTTCTGGGGCCAACGTCCTGACTTTC | CASSPDRGSGANVLTF
. | TRBJ2-5 | . | TRBV5-1 | TGCGCCAGCAGCTTGGTGAGGGACACGGAGACCCAGTACTTC | CASSLVRDTETQYF
. | TRBJ2-1 | . | TRBV5-1 | TGCGCCAGCAGCTTGGTGCAGGGGCTCAATGAGCAGTTCTTC | CASSLVQGLNEQFF
. | TRBJ1-1 | . | TRBV6-5 | TGTGCCAGCAGTTATGTTAAAGGGGGTGAAGCTTTCTTT | CASSYVKGGEAFF
. | TRBJ1-6 | . | TRBV5-1 | TGCGCCAGCAGCCCCGGGGGTCAAAGGGCACCCCTCCACTTT | CASSPGGQRAPLHF
. | TRBJ2-3 | many | TRBV5-6 | TGTGCCAGCAGCCCGCGGGGGCGTAGCACAGATACGCAGTATTTT | CASSPRGRSTDTQYF
TRBD2 | TRBJ2-1 | . | TRBV7-2 | TGTGCCAGCAGCTTAAGGGCGGGGGGGCCGAATGAGCAGTTCTTC | CASSLRAGGPNEQFF
. | TRBJ2-7 | . | TRBV2 | TGTGCCAGCGGGCCCGGGACCTACGAGCAGTACTTC | CASGPGTYEQYF
TRBD1 | TRBJ1-5 | . | TRBV6-5 | TGTGCCAGACAACAGGGGGAACCCCAGCATTTT | CARQQGEPQHF
. | TRBJ1-6 | few | TRBV4-3 | TGCGCCAGCAGCCAAGACGCGTTGGGTTCACCCCTCCACTTT | CASSQDALGSPLHF
. | TRBJ2-1 | few | TRBV29-1 | TGCAGCGTTGGACACAATGAGCAGTTCTTC | CSVGHNEQFF
. | TRBJ1-1 | . | TRBV29-1 | TGCAGCGTTGGCTCTATGAGGTTCGCTAGGGCTTTCTTT | CSVGSMRFARAFF
TRBD1 | TRBJ1-2 | . | TRBV30 | TGTGCCTGGAGTGTCCAGGGGGACTATGGCTACACCTTC | CAWSVQGDYGYTF
. | TRBJ1-2 | . | TRBV30 | TGTGCCTGGAGTGCAAATATCCCCACAGGGGGCTACACCTTC | CAWSANIPTGGYTF
. | TRBJ1-6 | . | TRBV30 | TGTGCCTGGAGTTCCGGGAGGACTTCCTATAATTCACCCCTCCACTTT | CAWSSGRTSYNSPLHF
. | TRBJ1-6 | . | TRBV27 | TGTGCCAGCAGTTCCATTCGGACAGAAGGTCTGAGGTATAATTCACCCCTCCACTTT | CASSSIRTEGLRYNSPLHF
TRBD2 | TRBJ2-5 | . | TRBV29-1 | TGCAGCGCGAATAGCGGGGGGCCGGAGACCCAGTACTTC | CSANSGGPETQYF
. | TRBJ2-3 | . | TRBV4-2 | TGTGCCAGCAGCCCCGGGCACGGGGGAACCACAGATACGCAGTATTTT | CASSPGHGGTTDTQYF
. | TRBJ1-1 | . | TRBV30 | TGTGCCTGGAGTGTACTAGGGGTGGCTGAAGCTTTCTTT | CAWSVLGVAEAFF
TRBD1 | TRBJ2-5 | . | TRBV9 | TGTGCCAGCAGTGACCGGGACAGCAGAAAAGAGACCCAGTACTTC | CASSDRDSRKETQYF
. | TRBJ2-5 | few | TRBV10-3 | TGTGCCATCAGTGAGTCAGGTGAAGAGACCCAGTACTTC | CAISESGEETQYF
. | TRBJ1-2 | . | TRBV6-1 | TGTGCCAGCAGTGAAGTCGGGACACCTAACTATGGCTACACCTTC | CASSEVGTPNYGYTF
TRBD2 | TRBJ2-5 | . | TRBV11-2 | TGTGCCAGCAGCCCCGGGACTAGCGGGGGGTTCCAGGAGACCCAGTACTTC | CASSPGTSGGFQETQYF
. | TRBJ2-3 | . | TRBV4-3 | TGCGCCAGCAGCCTTCGGACCTCAGATACGCAGTATTTT | CASSLRTSDTQYF
. | TRBJ1-2 | . | TRBV4-1 | TGCGCCAGCAGCCAGGAGAAGACGGTCTATGGCTACACCTTC | CASSQEKTVYGYTF
. | TRBJ2-5 | . | TRBV5-6 | TGTGCCAGCAGCTTGGCTGAAGAGACCCAGTACTTC | CASSLAEETQYF
. | TRBJ1-5 | . | TRBV29-1 | TGCAGCGCCAAGACGGGCAATCAGCCCCAGCATTTT | CSAKTGNQPQHF
. | TRBJ1-6 | . | TRBV30 | TGTGCCTGGAGCCGGGACATCGCCTCGCCCCTCCACTTT | CAWSRDIASPLHF
. | TRBJ2-2 | few | TRBV7-9 | TGTGCCAGCAGCTTATCCATGCAGGGCTTAAACACCGGGGAGCTGTTTTTT | CASSLSMQGLNTGELFF
TRBD1 | TRBJ2-5 | . | TRBV11-2 | TGTGCCAGCAGCTTCGGACAGGGGATAAAGACCCAGTACTTC | CASSFGQGIKTQYF
TRBD1 | TRBJ2-7 | . | TRBV7-6 | TGTGCCAGCAGCTTGACAGGGTTGTCCTACGAGCAGTACTTC | CASSLTGLSYEQYF